This passage covers 13 T cell receptor beta chains from one sample sequenced in a study of early stage breast cancer tumors. Assay: immunoSEQ multiplex PCR; the TCRdb copy retains only in-frame clones and omits some. The table includes around 53,000 clones, 75% to 95% detected once. The sample comprised blood. These receptors were taken from a person between 65 and 80 years old with breast cancer.

The chain couples TRBV7-8 to TRBJ2-1, with 8 bases lining up with TRBD2. Looked up from germline, CDR1 is SGHVS and CDR2 is FQNEAQ. This CDR3 has 15 amino acids. V lost 5 bases, J lost 7 bases, and 10 bases stayed unmatched. The CDR3 reads CASSSRRGARNEQFF. The CDR3 DNA reads TGTGCCAGCAGCAGCCGGCGGGGGGCCCGAAATGAGCAGTTCTTC.

This chain joins TRBV19 and TRBJ2-7; tentatively, D is TRBD2 (5 bases). Germline values: CDR1 LNHDA, CDR2 SQIVND (reference sequence). The V and J ends lost 4 bases and 3 bases respectively, with 13 bases between them. The CDR3 totals 14 residues. The CDR3 DNA reads as TGTGCCAGTAGTACCCACCGACGGGGCTACGAGCAGTACTTC. This codes for CASSTHRRGYEQYF.

The V call is TRBV30, the J call TRBJ2-2, with 12 nucleotides matching TRBD2. CDR1 is GTSNPN, CDR2 SVGIG, per germline (reference sequence). V lost 0 bases, J lost 5 bases, and 7 bases stayed unmatched. The CDR3 has 17 amino acids. CDR3 sequence: CAWSVHRLAGETGELFF. CDR3 nucleotide sequence: TGTGCCTGGAGTGTTCACCGACTAGCGGGAGAAACCGGGGAGCTGTTTTTT. The entire variable domain, with the rest obtained from reference TRBV30 and TRBJ2-2, is as follows: SQTIHQWPATLVQPVGSPLSLECTVEGTSNPNLYWYRQAAGRGLQLLFYSVGIGQISSEVPQNLSASRPQDRQFILSSKKLLLSDSGFYLCAWSVHRLAGETGELFFGEGSRLTVL.

This chain uses TRBV5-6 with TRBJ1-4, with 7 bases lining up with TRBD1. The junction had 14 bases not matched to a gene; V was cut back by 4 bases and J by 8 bases. The CDR3 is 16 residues long. Looked up from germline, CDR1 is SGHDT and CDR2 is YYEEEE. In nucleotides, the CDR3 is TGTGCCAGCAGCCTAGAGACAGGGAGCAGGCCAGAAAAACTGTTTTTT. The encoded protein is CASSLETGSRPEKLFF.

This chain's CDR3 is CASSLDLNNRGYEQYF. The CDR3 bases are TGCGCCAGCAGCTTGGACCTTAATAACAGGGGATACGAGCAGTACTTC. The J gene is TRBJ2-7, the V gene TRBV5-1; 7 bases align to TRBD1. V dropped 0 bases and J dropped 4; count of bases not matched to a gene: 10. The CDR3 has 16 amino acids. Germline CDR1 reads SGHRS; CDR2 reads YFSETQ.

This rearrangement joins TRBV19 to TRBJ2-1; 10 positions match TRBD2. The CDR3 spans 17 residues. J gave up 4 bases and V 5 bases, and 11 bases lay outside the gene matches. CDR1 is LNHDA and CDR2 is SQIVND in the germline V gene (reference sequence). The CDR3 DNA is TGTGCCAGTAGTCCCCGGGCTAGCGGGAGTACGTACAATGAGCAGTTCTTC. It encodes CASSPRASGSTYNEQFF.

V and J are TRBV27 and TRBJ2-7; tentatively, D is TRBD2 (6 bases). Trimming shortened V by 8 bases and J by 2 bases, and 16 bases separated the two germline ends. This CDR3 is built from 14 residues. Germline loops: CDR1 MNHEY, CDR2 SMNVEV (reference sequence). The CDR3 is CASARDRGTYEQYF. The CDR3 nucleotides read TGTGCCAGCGCCCGGGACCGGGGGACCTACGAGCAGTACTTC.

The rearrangement uses TRBV28 and TRBJ1-3; D unclear. The CDR3 has 14 amino acids. V was trimmed by 8 bases and J by 0 bases, leaving 11 bases between them. Germline assignment: CDR1 MDHEN and CDR2 SYDVKM. CDR3 DNA: TGTGCCAGCGGTGACACCAACTCTGGAAACACCATATATTTT. Its translation: CASGDTNSGNTIYF.

Here the CDR3 reads CASSLGLLAGAYNEQFF. The CDR3 DNA sequence: TGTGCCAGCAGCTTAGGATTACTAGCGGGGGCTTACAATGAGCAGTTCTTC. The V and J genes are TRBV11-3 and TRBJ2-1; 11 bases line up with TRBD2. CDR1 is SGHNT and CDR2 is YENEEA in the germline V gene. V shed 1 base, J shed 4 bases, and the junction held 6 bases outside the gene matches. This CDR3 is 17 amino acids long.

This chain links TRBV30 with TRBJ2-7, with a possible D match to TRBD1 (6 bases). Deletions cut 3 bases from V and 2 bases from J, with 11 bases between. The germline CDR1 and CDR2 sequences are GTSNPN and SVGIG (reference sequence). This CDR3 spans 13 amino acids. As DNA, the CDR3 is TGTGCCTGGAGAGGGCAGGGGACCTACGAGCAGTACTTC. Translating it yields CAWRGQGTYEQYF.

The chain recombines TRBV9 with TRBJ1-5; D remains ambiguous. Looked up from germline, CDR1 is SGDLS and CDR2 is YYNGEE. Between the trimmed V and J ends, which lost 3 bases and 5 bases, there was a span of 12 bases. The CDR3 is 14 residues long. The CDR3 sequence: CASSATVVDQPQHF. The CDR3 coding sequence is TGTGCCAGCAGCGCTACGGTCGTTGATCAGCCCCAGCATTTT.

This chain uses TRBV7-2 with TRBJ1-5; 8 bases agree with TRBD1. Trimming cost V 5 bases and J 6 bases; bases outside gene matches: 6. CDR1 SGHTA and CDR2 FQGNSA come from the germline V gene. The CDR3 contains 14 residues. CDR3 sequence (DNA): TGTGCCAGCAGCGTGACAGGGGAGGGTCAGCCCCAGCATTTT. Translated: CASSVTGEGQPQHF.

The V and J genes are TRBV9 and TRBJ2-1, with D perhaps TRBD1 (6 bases). From germline, CDR1 is SGDLS and CDR2 YYNGEE. This CDR3 region has 15 residues. Deletions cut 0 bases from V and 5 bases from J, with 12 bases between. The CDR3 here is CASSVEPRGNNEQFF. DNA of the CDR3: TGTGCCAGCAGCGTAGAACCAAGGGGGAACAATGAGCAGTTCTTC.